Listed below are T cell receptor beta chains from one sample, sequenced in a study of early T cells in non-severe SARS-CoV-2 infection. TCRdb independently ran MiXCR on the 5' RACE reads; one entry per CDR3 protein. The data show 20,000 to 30,000 distinct CDR3 sequences, 4.3% seen once. The sample was whole blood. The receptors were gathered from an adult who was a healthcare worker with PCR-confirmed SARS-CoV-2 infection or an uninfected control (not recorded which). The conserved cysteine and the conserved F or W are not part of the CDR3 here.

>TRBJ2-5|TRBV11-3
ASSFGGPEETQY
>TRBJ1-2|TRBV7-2
AAGTLVTFYGYT
>TRBJ2-7|TRBV4-1
ASSQSAVGGRTGEQY
>TRBJ1-1|TRBV12-3/TRBV12-4
ASSSGQGSTEAF
>TRBJ2-1|TRBV6-6
ASSYGRGTYNEQF
>TRBJ2-5|TRBV29-1
GRETQY
>TRBJ2-7|TRBV2
ASKWDPTLEQY
>TRBJ2-1|TRBV12-3/TRBV12-4
ASSFTGTGLYEQF
>TRBJ2-3|TRBV18
ASSPRAGGTDTQY
>TRBJ2-3|TRBV20-1
SARGGRAADTQY
>TRBJ2-7|TRBV4-3
ASSPGLVYEQY
>TRBJ2-7|TRBV7-9
ASSPLLEQY
>TRBJ2-3|TRBV28
ASSLKLAIQATDTQY
>TRBJ2-7|TRBV7-2
ASSLYHEQY
>TRBJ2-3|TRBV14
ASSQDLGADTQY
>TRBJ2-2|TRBV6-6
ASSYSGGGRTGELF
>TRBJ2-5|TRBV5-4
ASSTQMETQY
>TRBJ1-6|TRBV3-1
ASSQGGENSPLH
>TRBJ1-5|TRBV6-2/TRBV6-3
ASSPQGPSWPQH
>TRBJ2-5|TRBV5-1
ASSKQGYQETQY
>TRBJ2-3|TRBV2
ASSEWRRDTQY
>TRBJ2-7|TRBV20-1
SFKVDGSYEQY
>TRBJ2-7|TRBV7-2
ASGGGLAVPYEQY
>TRBJ2-1|TRBV6-2/TRBV6-3
ASSYGDFRSYNEQF
>TRBJ1-2|TRBV4-3
ASSQDLTLGYT
>TRBJ1-2|TRBV6-1
ASSDPMNYGYT
>TRBJ1-1|TRBV10-3
AISETGTANTEAF
>TRBJ2-2|TRBV11-1
ASSLNERARGTGELF
>TRBJ2-7|TRBV7-8
ASSLILPPSGSSNEQY
>TRBJ2-2|TRBV12-3/TRBV12-4
ASRPTTLDPGELF
>TRBJ1-1|TRBV28
ASQDRGKAF
>TRBJ2-2|TRBV7-3
ASSLWPGTGELF
>TRBJ2-1|TRBV5-1
ASSSGLIALANEQF
>TRBJ2-3|TRBV28
ASRTRDRASTDTQY
>TRBJ2-5|TRBV7-9
ASSEGEETQY
>TRBJ2-3|TRBV6-5
ASAAGRGDTQY
>TRBJ2-2|TRBV7-9
ASSLSWSGELF
>TRBJ2-3|TRBV7-2
ASSLGGGVRTDTQY
>TRBJ1-3|TRBV20-1
SARDQPLRGNTIY
>TRBJ1-1|TRBV6-5
ASSPPPGTTEAF
>TRBJ1-1|TRBV6-4
ASRTYLANTEAF
>TRBJ2-3|TRBV6-5
ASSYRGLAGGYRDTQY
>TRBJ2-7|TRBV20-1
SAFPSGSTYEQY
>TRBJ1-1|TRBV7-3
ASSLTTNTEAF
>TRBJ1-2|TRBV12-2
ASRLDRGRVITTSYGYT
>TRBJ2-5|TRBV7-2
ASSPGQGPTSETQY
>TRBJ1-2|TRBV4-2
ASSPDLVDYGYT
>TRBJ2-7|TRBV20-1
SASWEGRDEQY
>TRBJ2-1|TRBV11-2
ASSLGGEQF
>TRBJ2-1|TRBV4-2
ASSPRGTSGRNEQF
>TRBJ2-7|TRBV12-3/TRBV12-4
ASSLNPWGDEQY
>TRBJ2-7|TRBV7-2
ASSSYPGHTYEQY
>TRBJ2-3|TRBV28
ASSSPGRGGKGGTDTQY
>TRBJ2-4|TRBV7-2
ASSPMGSKNIQY
>TRBJ2-7|TRBV6-5
ASSKSGGGEQY
>TRBJ2-3|TRBV7-6
ASGAPGSHTQY
>TRBJ2-7|TRBV29-1
SVEVGQRGPYEQY
>TRBJ1-1|TRBV7-3
ASSFVGDTEAF
>TRBJ2-2|TRBV11-2
ARTSGANTGELF